Below are 15 T cell receptor beta chains sequenced from a single sample in a study of blood T cells in healthy people across ages (dated by TCRdb to about 2015). Libraries came from 5' RACE. Reads for this sample came from an Illumina HiSeq 2500. The second PCR ran for about 6 to 12 cycles and used a J-beta primer mix along with a sample-barcoded 5' primer. TCRdb reworked the public reads: Q25 trimming with fastp, MiXCR clone assembly, productive beta chains retained. Here each entry gathers all rows of one CDR3 protein and keeps the most common genes and DNA. Present in this sample are 540,000 or so distinct CDR3 sequences, around 24% of which were seen just once. The top ten hold 7.5% to 9% of the sample. This sample was also put to use in a study of T cells of mothers and their children.

Source material: blood. The receptors derive from a boy aged 5-17 years in good health.

The CDR3: CASQLAGGPQETQYF. Written as DNA, the CDR3 is TGTGCCAGCCAACTAGCGGGAGGGCCCCAAGAGACCCAGTACTTC. V is TRBV27 and J is TRBJ2-5; 13 bases are a match to TRBD2. CDR1 and CDR2 from the germline V gene are MNHEY and SMNVEV (reference sequence). The J segment lost 1 base and the V segment lost 8 bases, leaving 4 bases of the junction unmatched. The length of the CDR3 is 15 residues.

The chain has TRBV29-1 and TRBJ2-3; 8 bases line up with TRBD1. The V and J ends lost 0 bases and 5 bases, in that order; junction bases with no gene match: 13. This CDR3 comprises 17 residues. Per germline, CDR1 SQVTM and CDR2 ANQGSEA. The CDR3 region has the DNA TGCAGCGTTGAAGATCGAAGACAGGGGCATTCTATAGATACGCAGTATTTT. Protein sequence: CSVEDRRQGHSIDTQYF.

This clonotype came up a few times. This chain links TRBV5-1 with TRBJ1-5; weak D call: TRBD1 (5 bases). V shed 4 bases and J shed 7 bases, with 18 bases lying between them. CDR1 SGHRS and CDR2 YFSETQ come from the germline V gene. The length of the CDR3 is 15 residues. The CDR3 loop reads CASSLTGGGEQPQHF. CDR3 sequence (DNA): TGCGCCAGCAGCCTGACTGGGGGAGGGGAACAGCCCCAGCATTTT.

This chain uses TRBV19 with TRBJ2-1, with 10 bases that match TRBD1. The CDR3 loop spans 15 amino acids. Germline V gene lookup returns CDR1 LNHDA and CDR2 SQIVND (reference sequence). The junction had 5 bases not matched to a gene; V was cut back by 5 bases and J by 4 bases. The CDR3, as DNA: TGTGCCAGTAGTGTGGGACAGGGGCCTTACAATGAGCAGTTCTTC. It specifies CASSVGQGPYNEQFF.

This sequence joins TRBV6-6 and TRBJ2-3; 8 bases line up with TRBD2. In germline, CDR1 is MNHNY, CDR2 SVGAGI (reference sequence). CDR3 length: 15 residues. V was pared by 5 bases and J by 0 bases, with 4 bases of the junction left unmatched. CDR3 bases: TGTGCCAGCAGTGTACTAGCGGCTAGCACAGATACGCAGTATTTT. It is translated as CASSVLAASTDTQYF.

This clonotype appeared a few times. The rearrangement uses TRBV4-1 and TRBJ2-7; D is possibly TRBD1 (6 bases). The V end was cut by 1 base, the J end by 1 base, with 14 bases between. The CDR3 runs to 16 residues. CDR1 MGHRA and CDR2 YSYEKL come from the germline V gene. This CDR3 is CASSQGWGPSSYEQYF. The CDR3, as DNA: TGCGCCAGCAGCCAAGGCTGGGGGCCTAGTTCCTACGAGCAGTACTTC.

This clonotype was detected many times. The chain is built from TRBV29-1 and TRBJ2-7, with D unresolved. This CDR3 has 12 amino acids. From germline, CDR1 is SQVTM and CDR2 ANQGSEA. Trimming took off 2 bases at V and 6 bases at J, with 11 bases between the two ends. The CDR3 nucleotides read TGCAGCGTTGAACTGGGCGGTGGCGAGCAGTACTTC. This gives the protein CSVELGGGEQYF.

The J gene is TRBJ2-1, the V gene TRBV29-1; D remains unclear. The length of the CDR3 is 14 residues. Per the germline V gene, CDR1 is SQVTM and CDR2 is ANQGSEA. Deletions cut 4 bases from V and 4 bases from J, with 14 bases between. The chain's CDR3 is CSVGEVDKYNEQFF. The CDR3 DNA is TGCAGCGTTGGGGAAGTTGACAAATACAATGAGCAGTTCTTC.

The chain joins TRBV7-6 to TRBJ2-3; either TRBD1 or TRBD2 may fit D (5 bases each). Germline CDR1 is SGHVS and CDR2 is FNYEAQ. The CDR3 has 15 amino acids. Trimming took off 4 bases at V and 2 bases at J, with 13 bases between the two ends. The CDR3 sequence is CASSWDRAPTDTQYF. CDR3 nucleotides: TGTGCCAGCAGCTGGGACCGCGCCCCCACAGATACGCAGTATTTT.

This clonotype was seen a few times. This sequence joins TRBV6-2 or TRBV6-3 and TRBJ2-2, with D perhaps TRBD1 or TRBD2 (7 bases each). This CDR3 is built from 15 residues. Between the trimmed V and J ends, which lost 2 bases and 6 bases, there was a span of 13 bases. CDR1 and CDR2 from the germline V gene are MNHEY and SVGEGT. DNA of the CDR3: TGTGCCAGCAGTTACACGACAGGGAGGGCCGGGGAGCTGTTTTTT. Translation: CASSYTTGRAGELFF.

The rearrangement uses TRBV13 and TRBJ2-5; 7 bases align to TRBD1. This CDR3 is built from 15 residues. After removal of 0 bases from V and 5 bases from J, the junction contained 6 bases not matched to a gene. The germline CDR1 and CDR2 sequences are PRHDT and FYEKMQ (reference sequence). The CDR3 protein is CASSLGAGGEETQYF. The DNA of the CDR3 is TGTGCCAGCAGCTTAGGGGCAGGGGGTGAGGAGACCCAGTACTTC.

As regards this clonotype: An end of the junction differs from the germline gene, which may be a read error. V gene TRBV15 combines with J gene TRBJ2-1, with D uncertain. This CDR3 is 12 amino acids long. From germline, CDR1 is LNHNV and CDR2 YYDKDF (reference sequence). The CDR3 sequence is CATSRDSQLALF. CDR3 bases: TGTGCCACCAGCAGAGATAGTCAGTTAGCCCTCTTC. Complete variable domain (other parts from reference TRBV15 and TRBJ2-1): DAMVIQNPRYQVTQFGKPVTLSCSQTLNHNVMYWYQQKSSQAPKLLFHYYDKDFNNEADTPDNFQSRRPNTSFCFLDIRSPGLGDTAMYLCATSRDSQLALFGPGTRLTVL.

The rearrangement links TRBV12-3 or TRBV12-4 to TRBJ2-2, with D perhaps matching TRBD2 (6 bases). This CDR3 is built from 14 residues. Trimming removed 10 bases from V and 4 bases from J, with 16 bases in between. CDR3 loop: CATKGRNSTGELFF. CDR3 nucleotides: TGTGCCACCAAGGGGAGGAACAGCACCGGGGAGCTGTTTTTT.

This sequence joins TRBV4-2 and TRBJ1-2; 8 bases map to TRBD1. CDR1 LGHNA and CDR2 YNFKEQ come from the germline V gene. The CDR3 spans 16 residues. The junction had 7 bases not matched to a gene; V was cut back by 0 bases and J by 4 bases. The CDR3 bases are TGTGCCAGCAGCCAAGACGCAGGGGGCGCGGGCTATGGCTACACCTTC. It encodes CASSQDAGGAGYGYTF.

This chain joins TRBV7-2 and TRBJ2-5; 8 nucleotides agree with TRBD2. With the DNA end fitting TRBJ2-7 better, the J assignment may be wrong. This CDR3 has 17 amino acids. Germline values: CDR1 SGHTA, CDR2 FQGNSA. CDR3 DNA: TGTGCCAGCAGCGAAACTCGGGAGGGCGAGTTCTCCTACGAGCAGTACTTC. Its translation: CASSETREGEFSYEQYF.